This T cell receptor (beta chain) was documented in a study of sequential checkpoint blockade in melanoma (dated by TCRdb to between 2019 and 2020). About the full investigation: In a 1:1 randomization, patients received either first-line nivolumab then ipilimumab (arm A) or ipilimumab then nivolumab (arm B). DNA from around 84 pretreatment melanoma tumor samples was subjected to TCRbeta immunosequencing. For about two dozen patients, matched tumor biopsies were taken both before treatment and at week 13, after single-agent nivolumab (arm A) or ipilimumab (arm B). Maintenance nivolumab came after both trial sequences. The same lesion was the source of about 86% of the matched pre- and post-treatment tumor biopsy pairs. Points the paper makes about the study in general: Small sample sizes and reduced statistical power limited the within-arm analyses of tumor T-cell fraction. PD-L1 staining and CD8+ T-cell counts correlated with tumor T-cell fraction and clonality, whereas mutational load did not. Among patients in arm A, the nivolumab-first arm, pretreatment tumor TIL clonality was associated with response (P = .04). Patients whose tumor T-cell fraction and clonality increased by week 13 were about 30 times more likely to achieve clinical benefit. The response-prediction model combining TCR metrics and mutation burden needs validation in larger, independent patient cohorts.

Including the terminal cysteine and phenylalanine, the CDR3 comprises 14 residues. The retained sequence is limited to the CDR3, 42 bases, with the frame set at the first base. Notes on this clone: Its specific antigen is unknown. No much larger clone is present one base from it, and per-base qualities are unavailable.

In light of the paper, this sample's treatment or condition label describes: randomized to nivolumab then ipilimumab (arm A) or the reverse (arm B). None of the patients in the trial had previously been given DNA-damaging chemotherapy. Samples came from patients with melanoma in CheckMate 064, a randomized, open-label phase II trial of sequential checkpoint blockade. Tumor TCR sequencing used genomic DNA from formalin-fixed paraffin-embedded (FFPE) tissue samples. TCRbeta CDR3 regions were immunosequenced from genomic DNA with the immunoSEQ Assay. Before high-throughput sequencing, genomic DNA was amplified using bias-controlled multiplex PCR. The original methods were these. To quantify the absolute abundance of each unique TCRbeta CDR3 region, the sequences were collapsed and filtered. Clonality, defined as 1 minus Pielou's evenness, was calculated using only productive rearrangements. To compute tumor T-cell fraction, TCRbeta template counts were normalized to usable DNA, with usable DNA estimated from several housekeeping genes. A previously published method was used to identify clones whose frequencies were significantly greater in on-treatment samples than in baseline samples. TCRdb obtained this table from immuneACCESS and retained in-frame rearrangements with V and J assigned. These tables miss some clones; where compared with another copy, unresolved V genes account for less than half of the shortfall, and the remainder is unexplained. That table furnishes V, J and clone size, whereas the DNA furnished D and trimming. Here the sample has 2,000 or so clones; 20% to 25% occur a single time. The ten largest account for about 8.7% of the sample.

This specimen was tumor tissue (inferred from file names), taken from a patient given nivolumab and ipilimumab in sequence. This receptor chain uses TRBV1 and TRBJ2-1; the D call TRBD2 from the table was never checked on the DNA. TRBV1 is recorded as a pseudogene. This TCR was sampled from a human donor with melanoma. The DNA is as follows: TGCGCCAGCAGCCAACTGACTACCGACAATGAGCAGTTCTTC. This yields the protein CASSQLTTDNEQFF.